Following are 25 T cell receptor beta chains from one sample sequenced in a study of blood T cell repertoires in COVID-19. Clones were read by immunoSEQ multiplex PCR, and TCRdb kept only the in-frame ones, dropping some. Found here are 77,000 or so clones, roughly four fifths of them singletons; the top ten hold 28%. Sequencing was done on a sample of peripheral blood. These receptors came from a woman older than 75 with active or convalescent COVID-19.

The J gene is TRBJ2-3, the V gene TRBV12-5, with TRBD1 as a possible D gene (6 bases). The CDR3 has 13 residues. V lost 0 bases and J lost 8, with 9 bases in between. Germline V gene lookup returns CDR1 LGHNT and CDR2 FRNRAP. CDR3 loop: CASGLVLGATQYF. DNA for the CDR3: TGTGCTAGTGGTTTGGTTCTGGGGGCTACGCAGTATTTT.

This chain uses TRBV28 with TRBJ2-6, with 9 bases identical to TRBD1. The CDR3 length is 17 residues. CDR1 MDHEN and CDR2 SYDVKM come from the germline V gene. With 4 bases clipped from V and 3 bases from J, the junction kept 7 bases outside the gene matches. CDR3 region: CASSWGTGTFGANVLTF. The CDR3 DNA is TGTGCCAGCAGTTGGGGGACAGGGACTTTTGGGGCCAACGTCCTGACTTTC.

The chain employs TRBV3-1 (or the pseudogene TRBV3-2) and TRBJ2-7; TRBD1 might be the D (5 bases). V was pared by 1 base and J by 7 bases, with 11 bases between. CDR1 and CDR2 (germline): LGHDT, YNNKEL (reference sequence). The CDR3 has 13 residues. The CDR3 nucleotides read TGTGCCAGCAGCCAAGGGGTGGGGCCGGAGCAGTACTTC. Its translation is CASSQGVGPEQYF.

The gene calls are TRBV2 and TRBJ2-3, with 8 bases lining up with TRBD2. The ends lost 6 bases at V and 4 bases at J; junction bases unmatched: 9. CDR1 is SNHLY, CDR2 FYNNEI, per germline. The length of the CDR3 is 15 residues. The CDR3 spells CASSGRTSFADTQYF. The DNA of the CDR3 is TGTGCCAGCAGCGGAAGGACTAGCTTTGCAGATACGCAGTATTTT.

The CDR3 nucleotides read TGTGCCAGCAGTGAAGGGGGGGGCAATCAGCCCCAGCATTTT. Its translation: CASSEGGGNQPQHF. V gene TRBV6-1 combines with J gene TRBJ1-5; TRBD1 might be the D (5 bases). This CDR3 contains 14 residues. V lost 1 base to trimming and J lost 2 bases, with 6 bases between them. The germline V gene has CDR1 MNHNS and CDR2 SASEGT.

This clone was picked up a small number of times. This rearrangement joins TRBV6-5 to TRBJ2-1; TRBD2 matches 11 bases. The length of the CDR3 is 15 residues. V lost 7 bases to trimming and J lost 2 bases; unmatched junction nucleotides: 4. CDR1 is MNHEY, CDR2 SVGAGI, per germline. This chain's CDR3 is CASIPLAGAYNEQFF. The CDR3 DNA is TGTGCCAGCATTCCACTAGCGGGGGCCTACAATGAGCAGTTCTTC.

The rearrangement uses TRBV2 and TRBJ1-1; possible D gene TRBD1, 6 bases. Trimming took 6 bases from V and 5 from J, leaving 19 bases between them. The CDR3 sequence is 15 residues long. Germline values: CDR1 SNHLY, CDR2 FYNNEI. The CDR3 DNA is TGTGCCAGCAGGGGATTGGACAGTGACAATACTGAAGCTTTCTTT. It codes for CASRGLDSDNTEAFF. Combining the CDR3 with reference TRBV2 and TRBJ1-1 gives the whole variable domain EPEVTQTPSHQVTQMGQEVILRCVPISNHLYFYWYRQILGQKVEFLVSFYNNEISEKSEIFDDQFSVERPDGSNFTLKIRSTKLEDSAMYFCASRGLDSDNTEAFFGQGTRLTVV.

J is TRBJ2-6 and V is TRBV3-1 (or the pseudogene TRBV3-2); 7 nucleotides line up with TRBD1. CDR1 LGHDT and CDR2 YNNKEL come from the germline V gene (reference sequence). The CDR3 totals 18 residues. V dropped 4 bases and J dropped 0; count of bases not matched to a gene: 9. CDR3 loop: CASSRPGQTISGANVLTF. CDR3 DNA sequence: TGTGCCAGCAGCCGGCCGGGACAGACCATCTCTGGGGCCAACGTCCTGACTTTC.

CDR3 sequence (DNA): TGTGCCAGCAGTGGGGTGGTGACAGCGAACACCGGGGAGCTGTTTTTT. Its protein is CASSGVVTANTGELFF. This chain connects TRBV2 to TRBJ2-2; TRBD1 is a possible D gene (5 bases). The V and J ends lost 4 bases and 0 bases respectively, with 12 bases between them. The CDR3 consists of 16 residues. Germline CDR1 is SNHLY and CDR2 is FYNNEI.

This chain joins TRBV28 and TRBJ1-5; 8 bases align to TRBD1. The CDR3 is made up of 17 amino acids. In germline, CDR1 is MDHEN, CDR2 SYDVKM. V was clipped by 5 bases and J by 1 base; unmatched bases: 10. The CDR3: CASSLGQGIRSNQPQHF. In DNA, the CDR3 is TGTGCCAGCAGTCTAGGACAGGGAATAAGAAGCAATCAGCCCCAGCATTTT.

The gene calls are TRBV11-3 and TRBJ2-5; 7 bases are a match to TRBD1. The CDR3 contains 15 residues. Germline V CDR1 and CDR2: SGHNT, YENEEA. V dropped 5 bases and J dropped 1; count of bases not matched to a gene: 7. This CDR3 is CASSPGGTAQETQYF. CDR3 in DNA: TGTGCCAGCAGCCCGGGTGGGACAGCCCAAGAGACCCAGTACTTC.

The rearrangement links TRBV6-2 or TRBV6-3 to TRBJ1-5; 7 nucleotides match TRBD1. V lost 2 bases and J lost 3; bases outside the gene matches: 4. Germline values: CDR1 MNHEY, CDR2 SVGEGT. The CDR3 has 15 amino acids. CDR3 nucleotides: TGTGCCAGCAGTTACACAGGGGAGAACAATCAGCCCCAGCATTTT. This codes for CASSYTGENNQPQHF.

V and J are TRBV27 and TRBJ2-5; D is undetermined. V lost 5 bases, J lost 0 bases, and 10 bases lay in between. The germline gives CDR1 MNHEY, CDR2 SMNVEV (reference sequence). CDR3 size: 14 residues. CDR3 coding DNA: TGTGCCAGCAGTAGAACATTGTACCAAGAGACCCAGTACTTC. It is translated as CASSRTLYQETQYF.

This chain joins TRBV28 and TRBJ2-7; 8 bases map to TRBD1. The CDR3 has 15 amino acids. After removal of 8 bases from V and 2 bases from J, the junction contained 11 bases not matched to a gene. Germline CDR1 reads MDHEN; CDR2 reads SYDVKM. In DNA, the CDR3 is TGTGCCAGCGCCCCCGGACAGGGAGTACCCTACGAGCAGTACTTC. Its translation: CASAPGQGVPYEQYF.

The chain couples TRBV24-1 to TRBJ2-3, with 9 bases fitting TRBD1. The CDR3 is 14 residues long. Germline CDR1 and CDR2: KGHDR and SFDVKD. Trimming cost V 6 bases and J 3 bases; bases outside gene matches: 3. The CDR3 is CATSTGQGTDTQYF. DNA of the CDR3: TGTGCCACCAGTACAGGACAGGGGACAGATACGCAGTATTTT.

In this sample, this clone turned up a few times. This chain uses TRBV4-3 with TRBJ1-2; 8 positions match TRBD1. This CDR3 is 14 amino acids long. V dropped 4 bases and J dropped 3; count of bases not matched to a gene: 4. CDR1 LGHNA and CDR2 YSLEER come from the germline V gene. The CDR3 DNA is TGCGCCAGCAGCCCCGGGACAGGTCACTATGGCTACACCTTC. Translated, it gives CASSPGTGHYGYTF.

This chain links TRBV19 with TRBJ2-2, with D unclear. The CDR3 covers 14 residues. V was shortened by 3 bases and J by 1 base, with 6 bases between the two germline ends. Germline values: CDR1 LNHDA, CDR2 SQIVND (reference sequence). This chain's CDR3 is CASSIVVNTGELFF. The CDR3 DNA sequence: TGTGCCAGTAGTATCGTCGTGAACACCGGGGAGCTGTTTTTT.

This clone was picked up a small number of times. The chain carries TRBV7-2 and TRBJ1-2; 9 positions match TRBD1. The CDR3 totals 15 residues. Looked up from germline, CDR1 is SGHTA and CDR2 is FQGNSA. V was clipped by 0 bases and J by 4 bases; unmatched bases: 3. The CDR3 DNA is TGTGCCAGCAGCTTAGCGGACAGGGGTCCCTATGGCTACACCTTC. Its protein product is CASSLADRGPYGYTF.

This chain joins TRBV6-1 and TRBJ2-5; 9 bases agree with TRBD1. Germline loops: CDR1 MNHNS, CDR2 SASEGT. The CDR3 consists of 18 residues. J was trimmed by 2 bases and V by 4 bases; bases with no gene match: 14. For the CDR3, the DNA is TGTGCCAGCAGTGTTTACCATTGGGGACAGGGTGGGCAAGAGACCCAGTACTTC. Its translation is CASSVYHWGQGGQETQYF.

The chain joins TRBV10-1 to TRBJ2-7, with 12 nucleotides matching TRBD2. J lost 0 bases, V lost 3 bases, and 6 bases had no gene match. The germline gives CDR1 WNHNN, CDR2 SYGVQD (reference sequence). The CDR3 extends over 17 amino acids. CDR3 loop: CASSDAGLAGNSYEQYF. The CDR3 DNA sequence: TGCGCCAGCAGTGACGCTGGACTAGCGGGGAACTCCTACGAGCAGTACTTC.

The rearrangement joins TRBV30 to TRBJ2-5, with 8 bases identical to TRBD1. Germline CDR1 and CDR2: GTSNPN and SVGIG (reference sequence). The CDR3 runs to 13 residues. The V and J ends lost 6 bases and 1 base, in that order; junction bases with no gene match: 4. The CDR3 sequence: CACTGGTQETQYF. CDR3 DNA sequence: TGTGCCTGCACAGGGGGGACCCAAGAGACCCAGTACTTC.

The V gene is TRBV9, the J gene TRBJ2-5, with D possibly being TRBD1 (6 bases). The germline V and J ends were trimmed by 0 bases and 4 bases, with 13 bases remaining between them. The CDR3 consists of 15 residues. Germline V gene sequence: CDR1 SGDLS, CDR2 YYNGEE. In DNA, the CDR3 is TGTGCCAGCAGCGTAGAGGGGTCCAGGGGAGAGACCCAGTACTTC. This translates into CASSVEGSRGETQYF.

This chain connects TRBV10-3 to TRBJ2-1; TRBD2 matches at 10 bases. V lost 7 bases and J lost 5; bases outside the gene matches: 11. CDR3 length: 16 amino acids. Per germline, CDR1 ENHRY and CDR2 SYGVKD. In DNA, the CDR3 is TGTGCCATCACGGGAAAAGCGGGGGGGAGCCACAATGAGCAGTTCTTC. It translates to CAITGKAGGSHNEQFF.

The V gene is TRBV10-3, the J gene TRBJ2-1; TRBD2 is a possible D gene (7 bases). Trimming cost V 11 bases and J 5 bases, with 19 bases left between them. The germline gives CDR1 ENHRY, CDR2 SYGVKD. CDR3 length equals 14 residues. DNA of the CDR3: TGTGCCTCCGGGGGGCAGCGTTGGGACAATGAGCAGTTCTTC. Protein product: CASGGQRWDNEQFF.

V gene TRBV14 combines with J gene TRBJ1-6; D may be TRBD1 (5 bases). In germline, CDR1 is SGHDN, CDR2 FVKESK. The V gene lost 2 bases and the J gene lost 11 bases, with 13 bases spanning the gap. CDR3 length equals 14 residues. CDR3 loop: CASSQFQGQPPLHF. As DNA, the CDR3 is TGTGCCAGCAGCCAATTTCAGGGTCAGCCACCCCTCCACTTT.